This T cell receptor beta chain was identified in a study of blood T cell repertoires in COVID-19. Produced via immunoSEQ multiplex PCR; TCRdb's table is partial and in-frame only. Of under 150,000 clones listed, 65% to 90% were seen once; the top ten hold less than 2.5%. Each participant's cohort was designated according to participant-reported clinical history. Recovered participants had two consecutive negative NP/OP PCR tests, healthcare professional clearance, or symptom resolution. Germline CDR1 and CDR2: LNHDA and SQIVND (reference sequence). This CDR3 spans 13 amino acids. Trimming removed 0 bases at V and 14 bases at J, with 14 bases between.

The receptor was derived from a woman in her forties or fifties who had recovered from COVID-19. The chain couples TRBV19 to TRBJ2-4; TRBD1 might be the D (7 bases). Sample: PBMCs or T cells enriched from blood (not recorded which). CDR3 nucleotides: TGTGCCAGTAGTATAGAAGGCAGGGGGGTAGAGTACTTC. It yields the protein CASSIEGRGVEYF.